This TCR beta chain derives from a study of blood T cell repertoires in COVID-19. In the study overall: The samples span acute and convalescent COVID-19 from the United States, Italy and Spain. T cells, B-cell-depleted T cells, or PBMCs supplied cDNA or gDNA.

Per germline, CDR1 SGHDN and CDR2 FVKESK. V dropped 4 bases and J dropped 9 bases, with 13 bases sitting between them. The CDR3 covers 13 residues. Study processing details: By means of reference gene primer amplification, nucleated cell counts were estimated. Assay: immunoSEQ multiplex PCR; the TCRdb copy retains only in-frame clones and omits some. The V and J calls and clone size come from that table; D and trimming were worked out from the DNA. In the table there are roughly 34,000 clones, about nine tenths of which are singletons. The source material was peripheral blood. The rearrangement uses TRBV14 and TRBJ2-1; D gene unclear. The TCR was taken from a woman older than 75 with active or convalescent COVID-19. The chain's CDR3 is CASSPASSSEQFF. CDR3 bases: TGTGCCAGCAGCCCCGCCTCCTCCAGTGAGCAGTTCTTC.